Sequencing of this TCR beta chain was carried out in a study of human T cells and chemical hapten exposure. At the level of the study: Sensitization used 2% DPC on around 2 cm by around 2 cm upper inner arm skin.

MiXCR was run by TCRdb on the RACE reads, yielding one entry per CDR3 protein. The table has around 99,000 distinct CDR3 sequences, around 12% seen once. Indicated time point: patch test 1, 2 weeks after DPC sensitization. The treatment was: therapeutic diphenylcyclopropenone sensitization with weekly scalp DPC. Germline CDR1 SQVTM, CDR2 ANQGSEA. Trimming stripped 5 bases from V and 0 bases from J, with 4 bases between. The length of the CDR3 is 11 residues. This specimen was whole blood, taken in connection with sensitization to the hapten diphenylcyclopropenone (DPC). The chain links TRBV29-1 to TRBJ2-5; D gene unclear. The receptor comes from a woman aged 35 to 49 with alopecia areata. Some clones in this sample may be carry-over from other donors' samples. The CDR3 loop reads CSVRNQETQYF. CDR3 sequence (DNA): TGCAGCGTTCGGAACCAAGAGACCCAGTACTTC.